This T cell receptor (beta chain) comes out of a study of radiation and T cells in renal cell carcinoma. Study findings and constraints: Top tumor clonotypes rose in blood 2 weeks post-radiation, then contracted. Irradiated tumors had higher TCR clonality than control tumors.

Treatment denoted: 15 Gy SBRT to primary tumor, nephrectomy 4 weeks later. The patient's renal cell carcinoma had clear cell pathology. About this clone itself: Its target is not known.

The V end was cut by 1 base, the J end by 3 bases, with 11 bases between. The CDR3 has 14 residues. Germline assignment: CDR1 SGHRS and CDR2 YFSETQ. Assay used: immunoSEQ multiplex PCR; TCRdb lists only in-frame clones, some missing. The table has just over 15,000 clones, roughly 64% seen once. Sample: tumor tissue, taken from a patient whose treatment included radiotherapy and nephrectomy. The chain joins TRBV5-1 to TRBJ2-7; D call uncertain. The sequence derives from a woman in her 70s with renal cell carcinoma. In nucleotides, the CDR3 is TGCGCCAGCAGCTTGCTAGGGTCGATCTACGAGCAGTACTTC. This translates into CASSLLGSIYEQYF. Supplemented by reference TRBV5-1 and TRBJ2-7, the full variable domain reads KAGVTQTPRYLIKTRGQQVTLSCSPISGHRSVSWYQQTPGQGLQFLFEYFSETQRNKGNFPGRFSGRQFSNSRSEMNVSTLELGDSALYLCASSLLGSIYEQYFGPGTRLTVT.